The sequence of this T cell receptor (beta chain) was determined in a study of metastatic and nonmetastatic thyroid tumors. Across the study: It was across blood and tumor or nodule tissue from malignant and benign thyroid patients that repertoires were compared.

This clone was detected ten times or more. A junction boundary mismatches the germline segment, possibly from a read error. The CDR3 is made up of 13 amino acids. CDR1 is MNHNS, CDR2 SASEGT, per germline. The entire patient cohort was treatment-naive prior to thyroid surgery. With MiXCR, TCRdb called clones anew from the PCR reads. This sample has over 30,000 clones; about 21% occur once, and the top ten carry less than 4%. The chain uses TRBV6-1 and TRBJ1-4; no clear D. The sample was tumor tissue. This TCR derives from a male donor with papillary thyroid cancer or a benign thyroid nodule (not recorded which). Some clones in this sample may be carry-over from other donors' samples. The CDR3 coding sequence is TGTGCCAACAGTCGGATTACTAATGAAAAACTGTTTTTT. It specifies CANSRITNEKLFF.